This TCR beta chain was captured in a study of blood T cell repertoires in COVID-19. Study at large: The United States, Italy and Spain provided the acute and convalescent COVID-19 samples.

This CDR3 contains 16 residues. The V gene end was trimmed by 5 bases and the J gene end by 2 bases; junction bases not matched to a gene: 9. Germline CDR1 reads MDHEN; CDR2 reads SYDVKM. Here immunoSEQ multiplex PCR was the method, and the copy in TCRdb shows in-frame clones only, minus some. Found here are approximately 280,000 clones, approximately 88% of them singletons; the top ten hold 6% to 6.5%. The gene calls are TRBV28 and TRBJ2-7; 10 bases agree with TRBD1. Sequenced sample: PBMCs or T cells enriched from blood (not recorded which). This receptor was obtained from a woman aged 35 to 49 who had recovered from COVID-19. CDR3 in DNA: TGTGCCAGCAGTACAGCCCCAGGACAGGGGGCCTACGAGCAGTACTTC. This encodes CASSTAPGQGAYEQYF.